This TCR beta chain was documented in a study of vaccination effects on CD4 cells after COVID-19. Turning to the study itself: With the ViraFEST assay, the study expanded antigen-specific CD4+ T cells using viral peptide pools, then sequenced them.

Produced via immunoSEQ multiplex PCR; TCRdb's table is partial and in-frame only. The table includes 57,000 or so clones, 78% detected once. Once cultured for under 11 days, the cells underwent separation to obtain CD4+ T cells. Two-dose BNT162b2 or mRNA-1273 vaccination was given to participants. Nobody among the vaccine recipients had prior SARS-CoV-2 infection (nucleocapsid antibodies were negative). IL-2 medium was substituted for half the medium on days 3 and 7. Concerning this clone: What it binds is not known.

CDR1 and CDR2 (germline): MGHRA, YSYEKL. The CDR3 sequence is 16 residues long. Unmatched junction bases numbered 8, after V lost 3 bases and J lost 5 bases. V and J are TRBV4-1 and TRBJ2-2; 8 bases agree with TRBD1. The sample here was CD4+ T cells from PBMCs cultured without peptide, taken after COVID-19 vaccination. The sequence came from a human donor who received a COVID-19 vaccine. The CDR3 DNA reads TGCGCCAGCAGCCACCGGCAGGGGACAGGAACCGGGGAGCTGTTTTTT. This encodes CASSHRQGTGTGELFF.